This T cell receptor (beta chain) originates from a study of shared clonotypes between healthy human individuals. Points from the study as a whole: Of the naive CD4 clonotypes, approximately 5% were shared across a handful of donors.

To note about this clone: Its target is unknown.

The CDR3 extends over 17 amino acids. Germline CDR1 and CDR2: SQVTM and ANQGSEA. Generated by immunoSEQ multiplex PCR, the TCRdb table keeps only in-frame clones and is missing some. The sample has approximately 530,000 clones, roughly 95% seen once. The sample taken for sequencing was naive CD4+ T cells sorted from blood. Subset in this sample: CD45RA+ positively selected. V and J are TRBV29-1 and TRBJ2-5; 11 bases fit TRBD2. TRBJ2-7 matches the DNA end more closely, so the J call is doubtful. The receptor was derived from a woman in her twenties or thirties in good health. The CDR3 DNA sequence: TGCAGCGTTGAAGACGGGAATAGGGGACTAGCGGAAGGCGAGCAGTACTTC. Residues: CSVEDGNRGLAEGEQYF.